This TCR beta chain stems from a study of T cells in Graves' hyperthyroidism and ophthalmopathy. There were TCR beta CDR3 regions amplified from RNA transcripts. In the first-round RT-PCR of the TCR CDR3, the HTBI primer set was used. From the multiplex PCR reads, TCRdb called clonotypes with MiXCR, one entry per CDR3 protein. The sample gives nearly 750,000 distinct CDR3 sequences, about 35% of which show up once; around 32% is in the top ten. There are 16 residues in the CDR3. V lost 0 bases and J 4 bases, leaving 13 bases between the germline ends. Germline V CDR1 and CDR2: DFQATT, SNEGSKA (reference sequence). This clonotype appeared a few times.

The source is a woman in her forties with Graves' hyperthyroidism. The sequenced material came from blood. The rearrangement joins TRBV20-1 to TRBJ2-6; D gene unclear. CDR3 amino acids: CSARDLRVPGANVLTF. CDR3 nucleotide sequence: TGCAGTGCTAGAGATCTTCGGGTACCCGGGGCCAACGTCCTGACTTTC.